Listed below are T cell receptor beta chains from one sample, sequenced in a study of regulatory T cells in long-lasting Graves disease. TCRdb re-analysed the multiplex PCR reads in MiXCR, keeping a single row per CDR3 protein. The data show roughly 410,000 distinct CDR3 sequences, over 12% seen once. These same data were also listed under a study on T cells in Graves' hyperthyroidism and ophthalmopathy.

The sample here was peripheral blood mononuclear cells (PBMCs), taken at new diagnosis, from a patient treated with antithyroid drugs. The receptors originated from a woman in her 40s with Graves disease. CDR3s include the opening cysteine and the closing phenylalanine or tryptophan. Each record gives: V gene, D gene, J gene, clone size, CDR3 DNA, CDR3 protein. The D gene is left open where the match is weak. Only part of the rows carry a size: once, few, many, or a class if the clone is expanded.

TRBV2	NA	TRBJ2-7	many	TGTGCCAGCAGTGAAAAGTGGGGCCGCGCCTACGAGCAGTACTTC	CASSEKWGRAYEQYF
TRBV28	NA	TRBJ2-2	many	TGTGCCAGCAGACAGACAGGTGCCGGGGAGCTGTTTTTT	CASRQTGAGELFF
TRBV6-5	NA	TRBJ1-5	few	TGTGCCAGCAGTTACTCTTTGGGAGCAGGGCAGCCCCAGCATTTT	CASSYSLGAGQPQHF
TRBV28	NA	TRBJ1-3	many	TGTGCCAGCAGTTTAGTGGGGGCAGCTGGAAACACCATATATTTT	CASSLVGAAGNTIYF
TRBV12-3/TRBV12-4	NA	TRBJ1-5	many	TGTGCCAGCAGGGGGGAGGACAATCAGCCCCAGCATTTT	CASRGEDNQPQHF
TRBV7-2	NA	TRBJ2-3	few	TGTGCCAGCAGCTTATGGGGCATTGATACGCAGTATTTT	CASSLWGIDTQYF
TRBV10-3	NA	TRBJ1-5	few	TGTGCCATCAGTGAGACGGGGGCTCGGGATCAGCCCCAGCATTTT	CAISETGARDQPQHF
TRBV7-6	TRBD1	TRBJ2-6	many	TGTGCCAGCAGCTTAGCAACGGCGGGACAGGTCCCCTCTGGGGCCAACGTCCTGACTTTC	CASSLATAGQVPSGANVLTF
TRBV11-1	TRBD1	TRBJ2-5	many	TGTGCCAGCAGCCCCGGCCCGACAGGGGGCCTAGTAGAGACCCAGTACTTC	CASSPGPTGGLVETQYF
TRBV15	TRBD1	TRBJ2-7	many	TGTGCCACCAGCAGTGGACAGGGCATTTCCTACGAGCAGTACTTC	CATSSGQGISYEQYF
TRBV11-2	TRBD1	TRBJ1-3	few	TGTGCCAGCAGCTACATACAGGGGGCCGGGGACACCATATATTTT	CASSYIQGAGDTIYF
TRBV28	TRBD2	TRBJ2-7	many	TGTGCCAGCAGTTTACTAGCGGATCGGGGGGGTGAGCAGTACTTC	CASSLLADRGGEQYF
TRBV28	NA	TRBJ2-7	many	TGTGCCAGCACCCTGAGGGACCTAGTCTACGAGCAGTACTTC	CASTLRDLVYEQYF
TRBV4-1	NA	TRBJ2-1	NA	TGCGCCAGCAGCCAAGGGAGTCAGAATGAGCAGTTCTTC	CASSQGSQNEQFF
TRBV27	TRBD2	TRBJ2-7	many	TGTGCCAGCAGTTACAGCGGGAGAGGCGAGCAGTACTTC	CASSYSGRGEQYF
TRBV10-2	TRBD2	TRBJ2-2	NA	TGCGCCAGCGGGGGAGCGGGAGTAGGTGGTACCGGGGAGCTGTTTTTT	CASGGAGVGGTGELFF
TRBV4-1	TRBD1	TRBJ2-7	few	TGCGCCAGCAGACTTGTGGAGGACAGGGGTAGGAGTTCCTACGAGCAGTACTTC	CASRLVEDRGRSSYEQYF
TRBV5-1	NA	TRBJ1-2	NA	TGCGCCAGCAGCTTGGCCGAGGGGCTGGGGTATGGCTACACCTTC	CASSLAEGLGYGYTF
TRBV28	NA	TRBJ1-5	NA	TGTGCCAGCAGTTTGGCCCTACCCCAGGGTTCGCAGCCCCAGCATTTT	CASSLALPQGSQPQHF
TRBV19	NA	TRBJ2-1	few	TGTGCCAGTAGTATAGGGGGACAATTAGGTCTCAATGAGCAGTTCTTC	CASSIGGQLGLNEQFF
TRBV12-3/TRBV12-4	NA	TRBJ2-1	few	TGTGCCAGCAGTGGAGAATCCTACAATGAGCAGTTCTTC	CASSGESYNEQFF
TRBV29-1	NA	TRBJ2-5	many	TGCAGCGTTGGTGGACTGTGGCAAGAGACCCAGTACTTC	CSVGGLWQETQYF
TRBV10-3	NA	TRBJ1-2	many	TGTGCCATCAGTGATTTAGGGTCGGGGGCTGGATGGAATGGCTACACCTTC	CAISDLGSGAGWNGYTF
TRBV4-2	NA	TRBJ2-1	many	TGTGCCAGCAGCCAAGGACTAGTGCTCTACAATGAGCAGTTCTTC	CASSQGLVLYNEQFF
TRBV3-1	TRBD1	TRBJ2-7	many	TGTGCCAGCAGCAACAGGGGTCTCTACGAGCAGTACTTC	CASSNRGLYEQYF
TRBV7-2	TRBD1	TRBJ1-5	NA	TGTGCCAGCAGCCGGACAGGGGGTGAGACCCAGCATTTT	CASSRTGGETQHF
TRBV19	NA	TRBJ2-1	NA	TGTGCCAGTAGTATAAGGTTAGCGGTTCACGAGCAGTTCTTC	CASSIRLAVHEQFF
TRBV7-8	NA	TRBJ2-7	NA	TGTGCCAGCAGCTTAGCGGCGGGCGAGCAGTACTTC	CASSLAAGEQYF
TRBV29-1	NA	TRBJ2-1	many	TGCAGCGTTCAGGGGAGGTTGGTCAATGAGCAGTTCTTC	CSVQGRLVNEQFF
TRBV10-3	NA	TRBJ2-5	many	TGTGCCATCAGTTCAGGCGTTAGAGAGACCCAGTACTTC	CAISSGVRETQYF
TRBV4-3	NA	TRBJ2-1	NA	TGCGCCAGCAGCCAGCGCTACTCTTCCCATGAGCAGTTCTTC	CASSQRYSSHEQFF
TRBV12-3/TRBV12-4	NA	TRBJ1-1	many	TGTGCCAGCAGCTTGCCAGAGAACACTGAAGCTTTCTTT	CASSLPENTEAFF
TRBV9	NA	TRBJ1-2	NA	TGTGCCAGCAGCTCGCTTGGAGGCTACACCTTC	CASSSLGGYTF
TRBV12-3/TRBV12-4	TRBD2	TRBJ2-1	many	TGTGCCAGCAGTTTACCGGGACAGCCATGGGGGACTAGCGGGAGGCAAACCTACAATGAGCAGTTCTTC	CASSLPGQPWGTSGRQTYNEQFF
TRBV6-2/TRBV6-3	NA	TRBJ2-1	NA	TGTGCCAGCAGTTATCAGGGCATCAATGAGCAGTTCTTC	CASSYQGINEQFF
TRBV19	TRBD1	TRBJ2-1	few	TGTGCCAGTAGCGGGACAGGCTCCTACAATGAGCAGTTCTTC	CASSGTGSYNEQFF
TRBV10-3	TRBD2	TRBJ2-3	NA	TGTGCCATCAGTGACGGGACTAGCGGGAGAGGGAGCACAGATACGCAGTATTTT	CAISDGTSGRGSTDTQYF
TRBV19	NA	TRBJ2-6	few	TGTGCCAGTAGTATAGATCCAGGGTCCTATGGGGCCAACGTCCTGACTTTC	CASSIDPGSYGANVLTF